The 9 T cell receptor beta chains given below trace back to one sample, sequenced in a study of PD-L1 blockade in urothelial cancer. Only in-frame clones appear in the TCRdb table, and some are missing; sequencing was by immunoSEQ multiplex PCR. The repertoire consists of some 57,000 clones, with more than 80% occurring once and the leading ten covering 1% to 1.5%. Time point given: pretreatment peripheral blood. The specimen was PBMCs, collected around atezolizumab (anti-PD-L1) treatment. The receptors shown here come from a man in his fifties with urothelial cancer.

This sequence joins TRBV9 and TRBJ2-1; possibly TRBD2 for D (7 bases). CDR1 and CDR2 (germline): SGDLS, YYNGEE. This CDR3 is built from 14 residues. V gave up 5 bases and J gave up 6 bases, with 15 bases separating them. The CDR3 spells CASSGGGLTNEQFF. CDR3 DNA: TGTGCCAGCAGTGGGGGGGGGCTAACCAATGAGCAGTTCTTC. Using reference TRBV9 and TRBJ2-1 for the parts outside the CDR3, the full variable domain is DSGVTQTPKHLITATGQRVTLRCSPRSGDLSVYWYQQSLDQGLQFLIQYYNGEERAKGNILERFSAQQFPDLHSELNLSSLELGDSALYFCASSGGGLTNEQFFGPGTRLTVL.

The chain carries TRBV10-3 and TRBJ2-1; D is ambiguous. Germline assignment: CDR1 ENHRY and CDR2 SYGVKD. V shed 6 bases and J shed 6 bases, with 15 bases lying between them. The CDR3 sequence is 14 residues long. The CDR3 spells CAISTASQANEQFF. CDR3 nucleotides: TGTGCCATCAGCACGGCGTCCCAGGCCAATGAGCAGTTCTTC.

The J gene is TRBJ2-4, the V gene TRBV19, with D tentatively TRBD2 (5 bases). The CDR3 totals 15 residues. The V end lost 3 bases, the J end lost 1 base, and 10 bases lay between the germline ends. The germline CDR1 and CDR2 sequences are LNHDA and SQIVND (reference sequence). The CDR3 is CASSIVGSAKNIQYF. CDR3 coding DNA: TGTGCCAGTAGTATTGTTGGGAGCGCCAAAAACATTCAGTACTTC.

Only one count was recorded for this clone. The chain is built from TRBV10-1 and TRBJ2-3; a weak D match, TRBD1 (6 bases). The V gene lost 2 bases and the J gene lost 2 bases, with 11 bases spanning the gap. CDR3 length: 15 residues. CDR1 is WNHNN, CDR2 SYGVQD, per germline (reference sequence). The DNA of the CDR3 is TGCGCCAGCAGTGAGACCGGGACATACACAGATACGCAGTATTTT. Translating it yields CASSETGTYTDTQYF.

The V gene is TRBV28, the J gene TRBJ2-7, with 12 bases aligning to TRBD2. The CDR3 has 17 residues. Germline CDR1 and CDR2: MDHEN and SYDVKM. V shed 3 bases and J 0 bases; nucleotides not matched to a gene: 6. Here the CDR3 DNA reads TGTGCCAGCAGTTTTGGGACTAGCGGGCAGAGCTCCTACGAGCAGTACTTC. Protein product: CASSFGTSGQSSYEQYF.

The V gene is TRBV30, the J gene TRBJ2-7, with 10 bases matching TRBD2. The CDR3 has 18 residues. V lost 2 bases, J lost 5 bases, and 18 bases stayed unmatched. Per the germline V gene, CDR1 is GTSNPN and CDR2 is SVGIG (reference sequence). CDR3 sequence reads: CAWSKTSGPPGIRNEQYF. The CDR3 bases are TGTGCCTGGAGTAAGACTAGCGGGCCCCCTGGGATTCGGAACGAGCAGTACTTC.

The chain uses TRBV5-4 and TRBJ1-2; 8 bases match TRBD1. Germline trimming cut 6 bases from V and 3 bases from J; bases unmatched to any gene: 16. This CDR3 contains 17 residues. Germline values: CDR1 SGHNT, CDR2 YYREEE (reference sequence). The CDR3 DNA reads as TGTGCCAGCACCCCTGGACAGGGACGGCGCAGCGACTATGGCTACACCTTC. This gives the protein CASTPGQGRRSDYGYTF.

The J gene is TRBJ1-5, the V gene TRBV10-3, with TRBD1 identical over 8 bases. The J segment lost 7 bases and the V segment lost 0 bases, leaving 5 bases of the junction unmatched. The CDR3 covers 15 residues. CDR1 is ENHRY and CDR2 is SYGVKD in the germline V gene. The CDR3 sequence: CAISESADREQPQHF. CDR3 nucleotide sequence: TGTGCCATCAGTGAGTCTGCGGACAGGGAGCAGCCCCAGCATTTT.

This clone appeared a few times. The chain has TRBV4-1 and TRBJ2-3; 7 positions match TRBD2. Germline CDR1 reads MGHRA; CDR2 reads YSYEKL. The CDR3 is 19 residues long. J gave up 11 bases and V 0 bases, and 23 bases lay outside the gene matches. The CDR3, as DNA: TGCGCCAGCAGCCAAGACCCCCCGACTAGAGCGGGATCCCTCGTAGGGCAGTATTTT. It encodes CASSQDPPTRAGSLVGQYF.